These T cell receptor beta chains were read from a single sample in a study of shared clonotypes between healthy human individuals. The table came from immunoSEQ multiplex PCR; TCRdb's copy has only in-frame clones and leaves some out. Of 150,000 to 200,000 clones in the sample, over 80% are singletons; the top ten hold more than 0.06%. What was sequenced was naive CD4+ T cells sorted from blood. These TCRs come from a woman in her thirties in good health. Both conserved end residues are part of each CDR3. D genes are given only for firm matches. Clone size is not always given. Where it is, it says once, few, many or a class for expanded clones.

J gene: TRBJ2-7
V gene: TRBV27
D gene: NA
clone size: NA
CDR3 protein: CASSGNFYEQYF

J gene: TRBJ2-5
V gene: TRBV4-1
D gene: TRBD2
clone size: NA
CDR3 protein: CASSQERLAGGQETQYF

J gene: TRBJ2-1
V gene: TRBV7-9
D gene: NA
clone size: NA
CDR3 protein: CASSLTPFNRGGNEQFF

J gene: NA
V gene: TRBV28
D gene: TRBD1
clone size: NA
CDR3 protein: CASSTYRGTYEQYF

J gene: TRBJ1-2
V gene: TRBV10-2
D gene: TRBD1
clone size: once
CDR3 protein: CASSESGTALGRGYTF

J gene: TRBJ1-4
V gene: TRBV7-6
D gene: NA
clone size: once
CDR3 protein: CASSLGSVAVVANEKLFF

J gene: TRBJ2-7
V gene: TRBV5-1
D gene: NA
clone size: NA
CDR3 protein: CASSPPGPDEQYF

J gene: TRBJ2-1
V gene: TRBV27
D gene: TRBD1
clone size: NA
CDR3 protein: CASSSGQARPNEQFF

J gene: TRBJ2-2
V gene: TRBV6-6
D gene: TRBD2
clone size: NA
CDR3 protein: CASNRAGGNTGELFF

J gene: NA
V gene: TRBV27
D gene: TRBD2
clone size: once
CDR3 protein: CATKTGTSVYEQYF

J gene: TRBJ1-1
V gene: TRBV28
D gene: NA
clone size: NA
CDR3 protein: CASSLGGHSFMNTEAFF

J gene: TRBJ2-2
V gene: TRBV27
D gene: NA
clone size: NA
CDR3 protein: CASSLSPTSSHRRELFF

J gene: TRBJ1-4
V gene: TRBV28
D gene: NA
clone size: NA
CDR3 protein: CASSRTLGAQHEKLFF

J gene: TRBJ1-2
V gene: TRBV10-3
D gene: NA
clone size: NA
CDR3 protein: CAISQTPNYGYTF

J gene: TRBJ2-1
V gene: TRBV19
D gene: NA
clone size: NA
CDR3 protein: CASSKDPTRGSPNEQFF

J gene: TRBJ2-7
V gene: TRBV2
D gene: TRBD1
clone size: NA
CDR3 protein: CASRQTTGQGGEQYF

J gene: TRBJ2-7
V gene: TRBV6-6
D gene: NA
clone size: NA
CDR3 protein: CASSRGGVGSSQYF

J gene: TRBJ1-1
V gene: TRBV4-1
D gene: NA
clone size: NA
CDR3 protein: CASSQATGGTEAFF

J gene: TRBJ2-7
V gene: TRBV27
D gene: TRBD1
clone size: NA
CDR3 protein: CASSLSATGGFEQYF

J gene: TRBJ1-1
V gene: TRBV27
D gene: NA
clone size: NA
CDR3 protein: CAIGQRGTEAFF

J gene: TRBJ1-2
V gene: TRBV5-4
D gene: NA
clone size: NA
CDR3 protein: CASSHLGMRNYGYTF

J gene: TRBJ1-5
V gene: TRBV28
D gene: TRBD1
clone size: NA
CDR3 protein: CASSPGTGYQPQHF

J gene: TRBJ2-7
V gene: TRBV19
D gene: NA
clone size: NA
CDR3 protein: CASTRGYEQYF

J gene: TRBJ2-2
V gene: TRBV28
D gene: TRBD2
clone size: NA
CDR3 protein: CASIGTSGPGGELFF

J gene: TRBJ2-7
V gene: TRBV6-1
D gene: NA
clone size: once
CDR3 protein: CASTTGEVRAGEQYF

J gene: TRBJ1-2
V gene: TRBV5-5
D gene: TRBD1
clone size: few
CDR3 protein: CASSARGPNYGYTF

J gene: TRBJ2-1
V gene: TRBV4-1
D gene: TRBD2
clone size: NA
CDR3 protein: CASSQGLGLAGVLEQFF

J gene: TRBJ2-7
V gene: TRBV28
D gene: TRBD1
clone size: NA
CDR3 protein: CASSSRGSRQGKFYEQYF

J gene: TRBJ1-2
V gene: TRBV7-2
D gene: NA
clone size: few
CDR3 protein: CASSQIKGYGYTF

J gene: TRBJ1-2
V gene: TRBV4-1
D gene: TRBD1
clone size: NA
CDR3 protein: CASSQPGQGIRYGYTF

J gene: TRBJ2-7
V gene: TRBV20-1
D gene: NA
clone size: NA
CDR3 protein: CSARPSYEQYF

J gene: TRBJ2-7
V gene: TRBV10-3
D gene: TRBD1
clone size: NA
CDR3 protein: CAISESAGQGGYEQYF

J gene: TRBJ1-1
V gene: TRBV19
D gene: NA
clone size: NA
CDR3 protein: CASSIAGVTEAFF

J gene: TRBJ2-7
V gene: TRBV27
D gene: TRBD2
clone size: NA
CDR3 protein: CASSPLLAGVREQYF

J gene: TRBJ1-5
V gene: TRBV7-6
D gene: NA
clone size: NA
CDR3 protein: CASSFEDRNQPQHF

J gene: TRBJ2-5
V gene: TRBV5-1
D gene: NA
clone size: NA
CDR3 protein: CASSWSGVRLETQYF

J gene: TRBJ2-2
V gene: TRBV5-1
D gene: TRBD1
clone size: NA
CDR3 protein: CASSRTTGPGELFF

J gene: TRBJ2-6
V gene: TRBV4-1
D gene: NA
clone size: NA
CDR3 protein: CASSRPQPANYPVSGANVLTF

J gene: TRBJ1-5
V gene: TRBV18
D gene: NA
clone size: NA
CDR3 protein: CASSRIRDNINQPQHF